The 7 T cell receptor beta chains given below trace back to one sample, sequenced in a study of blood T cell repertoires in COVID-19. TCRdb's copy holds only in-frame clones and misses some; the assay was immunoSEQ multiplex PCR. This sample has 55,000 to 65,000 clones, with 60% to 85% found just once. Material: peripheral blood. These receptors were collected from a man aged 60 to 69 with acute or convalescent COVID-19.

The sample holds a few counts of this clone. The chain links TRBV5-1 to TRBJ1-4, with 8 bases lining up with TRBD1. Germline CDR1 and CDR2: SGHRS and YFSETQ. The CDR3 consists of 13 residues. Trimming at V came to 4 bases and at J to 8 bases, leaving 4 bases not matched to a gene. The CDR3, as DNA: TGCGCCAGCAGCGTGGACAGGGAAGAAAAACTGTTTTTT. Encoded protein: CASSVDREEKLFF.

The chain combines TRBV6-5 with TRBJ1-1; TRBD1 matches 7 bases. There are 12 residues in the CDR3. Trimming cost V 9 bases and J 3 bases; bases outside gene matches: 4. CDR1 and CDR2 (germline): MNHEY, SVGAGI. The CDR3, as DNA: TGTGCCAGTACTACAGGGGACACTGAAGCTTTCTTT. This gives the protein CASTTGDTEAFF.

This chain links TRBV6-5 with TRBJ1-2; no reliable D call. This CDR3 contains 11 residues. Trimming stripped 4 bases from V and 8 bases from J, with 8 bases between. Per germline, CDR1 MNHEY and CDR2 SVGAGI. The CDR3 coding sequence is TGTGCCAGCAGTTCTAGGGAGGGCTACACCTTC. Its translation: CASSSREGYTF.

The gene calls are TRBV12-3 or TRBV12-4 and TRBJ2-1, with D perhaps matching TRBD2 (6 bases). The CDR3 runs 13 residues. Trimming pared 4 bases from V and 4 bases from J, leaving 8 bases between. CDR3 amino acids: CASSSGLYNEQFF. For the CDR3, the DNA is TGTGCCAGCAGTTCCGGACTATACAATGAGCAGTTCTTC.

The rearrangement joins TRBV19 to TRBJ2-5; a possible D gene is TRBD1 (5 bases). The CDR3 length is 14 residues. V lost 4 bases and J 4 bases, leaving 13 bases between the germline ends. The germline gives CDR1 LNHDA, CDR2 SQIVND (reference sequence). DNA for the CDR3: TGTGCCAGTAGTACCCAAGGGGCGCGAGAGACCCAGTACTTC. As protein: CASSTQGARETQYF.

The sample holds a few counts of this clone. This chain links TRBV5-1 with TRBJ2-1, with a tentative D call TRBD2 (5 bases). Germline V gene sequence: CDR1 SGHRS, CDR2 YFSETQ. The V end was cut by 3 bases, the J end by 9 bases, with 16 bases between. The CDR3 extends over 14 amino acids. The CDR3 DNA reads TGCGCCAGCAGCTCCACTAGTACCGCGGGTGAGCAGTTCTTC. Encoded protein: CASSSTSTAGEQFF.

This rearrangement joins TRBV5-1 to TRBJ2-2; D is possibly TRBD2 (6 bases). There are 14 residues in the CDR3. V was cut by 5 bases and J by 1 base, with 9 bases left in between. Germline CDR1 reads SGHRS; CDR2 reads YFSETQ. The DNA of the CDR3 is TGCGCCAGCAGGGAGGGATTGAACACCGGGGAGCTGTTTTTT. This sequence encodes CASREGLNTGELFF. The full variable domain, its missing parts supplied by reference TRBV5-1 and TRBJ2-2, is KAGVTQTPRYLIKTRGQQVTLSCSPISGHRSVSWYQQTPGQGLQFLFEYFSETQRNKGNFPGRFSGRQFSNSRSEMNVSTLELGDSALYLCASREGLNTGELFFGEGSRLTVL.